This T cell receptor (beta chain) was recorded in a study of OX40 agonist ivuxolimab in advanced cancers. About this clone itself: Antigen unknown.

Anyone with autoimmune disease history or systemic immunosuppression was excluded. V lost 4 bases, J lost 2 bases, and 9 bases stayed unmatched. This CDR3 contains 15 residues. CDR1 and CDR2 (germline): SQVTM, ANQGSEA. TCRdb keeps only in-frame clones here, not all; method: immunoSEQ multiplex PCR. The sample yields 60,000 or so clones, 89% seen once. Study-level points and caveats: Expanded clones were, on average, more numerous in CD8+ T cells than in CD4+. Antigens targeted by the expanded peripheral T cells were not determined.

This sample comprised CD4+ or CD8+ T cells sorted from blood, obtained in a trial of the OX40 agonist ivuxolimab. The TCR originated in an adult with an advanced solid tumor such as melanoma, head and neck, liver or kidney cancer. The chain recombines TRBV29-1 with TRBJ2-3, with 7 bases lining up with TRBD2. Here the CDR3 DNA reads TGCAGCGTTGTTCTAGGGCGGGAGTTCACAGATACGCAGTATTTT. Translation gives CSVVLGREFTDTQYF.